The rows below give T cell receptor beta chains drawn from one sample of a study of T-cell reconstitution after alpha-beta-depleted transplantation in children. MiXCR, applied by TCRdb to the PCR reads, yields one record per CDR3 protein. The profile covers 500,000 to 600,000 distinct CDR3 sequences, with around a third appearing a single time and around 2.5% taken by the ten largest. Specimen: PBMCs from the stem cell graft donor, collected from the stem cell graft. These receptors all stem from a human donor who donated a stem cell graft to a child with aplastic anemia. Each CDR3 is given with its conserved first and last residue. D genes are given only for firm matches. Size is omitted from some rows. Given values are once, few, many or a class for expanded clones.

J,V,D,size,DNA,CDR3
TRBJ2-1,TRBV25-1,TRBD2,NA,TGTGCCAGCAGTGACAAACTAGCGGGAGGCCTTCGAGGTGAGCAGTTCTTC,CASSDKLAGGLRGEQFF
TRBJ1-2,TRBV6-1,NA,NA,TGTGCCAGCGGGAGGAGGGCGGAACTAAACTATGGCTACACCTTC,CASGRRAELNYGYTF
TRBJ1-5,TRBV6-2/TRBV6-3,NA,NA,TGTGCCAGCATTTTTACTCGGGACACTTATAGCAATCAGCCCCAGCATTTT,CASIFTRDTYSNQPQHF
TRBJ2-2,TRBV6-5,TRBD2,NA,TGTGCCAGCAGTTCGGGAGGAGTGCCCACCGGGGAGCTGTTTTTT,CASSSGGVPTGELFF
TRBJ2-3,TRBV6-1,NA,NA,TGTGCCAGCAGCCAGAAGGCCGGCACAGATACGCAGTATTTT,CASSQKAGTDTQYF
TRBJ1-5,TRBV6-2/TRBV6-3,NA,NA,TGTGCCAGCACCGAGGCACAGGGAAGCCAGCCCCAGCATTTT,CASTEAQGSQPQHF
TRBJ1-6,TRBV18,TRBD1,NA,TGTGCCAGCTCACCATCGACAGGGGCGGCTCATTCACCCCTCCACTTT,CASSPSTGAAHSPLHF
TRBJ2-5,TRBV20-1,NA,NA,TGCAGTGCTAGTTTTCGTCCCGGGGCCACTACGGAGACCCAGTACTTC,CSASFRPGATTETQYF
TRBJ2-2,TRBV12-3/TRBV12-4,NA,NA,TGTGCCAGCAGTTTAGCCGCAACTACCGGGGAGCTGTTTTTT,CASSLAATTGELFF
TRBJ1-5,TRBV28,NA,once,TGTGCCAGCAGTTGGGGTCGGGCGGCGGCGCGTCAGCCCCAGCATTTT,CASSWGRAAARQPQHF
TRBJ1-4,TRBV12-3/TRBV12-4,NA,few,TGTGCCAGCAGTCCGGGGGGAAGGCAGATACTGTTTTTT,CASSPGGRQILFF
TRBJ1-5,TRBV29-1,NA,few,TGCAGCGTTGAAAAGGGCGCAGGGGACAATCAGCCCCAGCATTTT,CSVEKGAGDNQPQHF
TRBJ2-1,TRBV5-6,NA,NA,TGTGCCAGCAGCTTCGTGGGGGAGAGCCGCAATGAGCAGTTCTTC,CASSFVGESRNEQFF
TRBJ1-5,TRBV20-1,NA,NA,TGCAGTGCTAGAGGGGGGGTCGGACCCAATCAGCCCCAGCATTTT,CSARGGVGPNQPQHF
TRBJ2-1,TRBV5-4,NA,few,TGTGCCAGCAGCTTTTACGGGAGCGATGAGCAGTTCTTC,CASSFYGSDEQFF
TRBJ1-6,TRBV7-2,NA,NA,TGTGCCAGCAGCTTACCCGGGACAAAAACACTTGGACTCCACTTT,CASSLPGTKTLGLHF
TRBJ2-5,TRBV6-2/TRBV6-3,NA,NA,TGTGCCAGCAGTCCATATCCGGACAGCCAAGAGACCCAGTACTTC,CASSPYPDSQETQYF
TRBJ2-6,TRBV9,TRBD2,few,TGTGCCAGCAGCGTAGATGGGGGGGCTGGGGCCAACGTCCTGACTTTC,CASSVDGGAGANVLTF
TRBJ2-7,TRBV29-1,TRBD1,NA,TGCAGCGTTGACACTCTCCGGACAGGGGGCAAGAACGAGCAGTACTTC,CSVDTLRTGGKNEQYF
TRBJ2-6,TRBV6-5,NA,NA,TGTGCCAGCAGTTACGGGCATGGGGGATCTGGGGCCAACGTCCTGACTTTC,CASSYGHGGSGANVLTF
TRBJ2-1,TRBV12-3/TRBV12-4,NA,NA,TGTGCCAGCAGTTTAGTGAGTGCCTATGAGCAGTTCTTC,CASSLVSAYEQFF
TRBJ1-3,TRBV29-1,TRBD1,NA,TGCAGCGTTGAACGGGAAAGGGGGCCTGGAAACACCATATATTTT,CSVERERGPGNTIYF
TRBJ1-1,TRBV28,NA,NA,TGTGCCAGCATTACCCAGGCGGCGGGGAACACTGAAGCTTTCTTT,CASITQAAGNTEAFF
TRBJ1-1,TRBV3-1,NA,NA,TGTGCCAGCAGCCGTTTCGCACAGGACTCTGAAGCTTTCTTT,CASSRFAQDSEAFF
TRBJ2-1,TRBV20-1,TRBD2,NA,TGCAGTGCTCAGAATCCGGGACTAGCACCATACAATGAGCAGTTCTTC,CSAQNPGLAPYNEQFF
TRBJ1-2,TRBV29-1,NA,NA,TGCAGCGTTGAAAGGGGTTTCTATGGCTACACCTTC,CSVERGFYGYTF
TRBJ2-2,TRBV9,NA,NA,TGTGCCAGCAGCGCTCTGTGGGGAAACGGGGAGCTGTTTTTT,CASSALWGNGELFF
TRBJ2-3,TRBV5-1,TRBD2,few,TGCGCCAGCAGCTTGGCTTCCATAGCGGGACCCTCGAGGAATACGCAGTATTTT,CASSLASIAGPSRNTQYF
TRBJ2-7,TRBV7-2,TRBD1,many,TGTGCCAGCATCGCGGACAGGGGGGGCTACGAGCAGTACTTC,CASIADRGGYEQYF